Following are 3 T cell receptor beta chains from one sample sequenced in a study of blood T cell repertoires in COVID-19. Sequencing used immunoSEQ multiplex PCR; TCRdb keeps in-frame clones, though not all of them. Of approximately 500,000 clones listed, roughly nine tenths were seen once; the top ten hold around 0.9%. Sequencing used peripheral blood. These receptor sequences come from a man aged 18 to 30 with COVID-19, enrolled during active disease.

The chain employs TRBV6-5 and TRBJ2-7; TRBD1 is a possible D gene (6 bases). The germline V gene has CDR1 MNHEY and CDR2 SVGAGI. The CDR3 is made up of 14 amino acids. V lost 5 bases and J 4 bases, leaving 15 bases between the germline ends. CDR3 sequence reads: CASSLTGKSYEQYF. The CDR3 DNA reads TGTGCCAGCAGTCTTACAGGGAAATCATACGAGCAGTACTTC.

V usage is TRBV11-3 and J usage is TRBJ1-4; 8 positions match TRBD1. The V gene end was trimmed by 6 bases and the J gene end by 8 bases; junction bases not matched to a gene: 11. This CDR3 comprises 15 residues. CDR1 is SGHNT and CDR2 is YENEEA in the germline V gene. The CDR3 protein is CASRGGTGLDEKLFF. DNA of the CDR3: TGTGCCAGCAGGGGGGGGACAGGACTCGACGAAAAACTGTTTTTT.

This clone has only one observation. V gene TRBV30 combines with J gene TRBJ2-7; 11 bases line up with TRBD2. The CDR3 sequence is 15 residues long. CDR1 and CDR2 from the germline V gene are GTSNPN and SVGIG (reference sequence). V lost 4 bases, J lost 3 bases, and 8 bases stayed unmatched. The CDR3 nucleotides are TGTGCCTGGATCACTAGCGGGAGTTATGGCTACGAGCAGTACTTC. Amino acids: CAWITSGSYGYEQYF.